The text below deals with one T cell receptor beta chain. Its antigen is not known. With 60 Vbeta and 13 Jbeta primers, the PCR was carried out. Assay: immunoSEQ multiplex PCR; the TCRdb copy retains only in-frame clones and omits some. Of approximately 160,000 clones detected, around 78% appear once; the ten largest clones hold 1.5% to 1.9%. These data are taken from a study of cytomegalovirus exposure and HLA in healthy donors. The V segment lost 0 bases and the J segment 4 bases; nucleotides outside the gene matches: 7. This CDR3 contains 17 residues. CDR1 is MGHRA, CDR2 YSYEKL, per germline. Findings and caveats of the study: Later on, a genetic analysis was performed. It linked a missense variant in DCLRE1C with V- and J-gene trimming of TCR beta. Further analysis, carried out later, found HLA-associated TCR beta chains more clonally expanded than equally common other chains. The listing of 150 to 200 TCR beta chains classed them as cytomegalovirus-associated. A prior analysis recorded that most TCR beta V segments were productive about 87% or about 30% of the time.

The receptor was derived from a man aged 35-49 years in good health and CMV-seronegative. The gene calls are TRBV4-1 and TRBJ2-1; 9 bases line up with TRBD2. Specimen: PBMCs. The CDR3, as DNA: TGCGCCAGCAGCCAAGATAGCGGGAGTCAGGGATACAATGAGCAGTTCTTC. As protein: CASSQDSGSQGYNEQFF.